The rows below give T cell receptor beta chains drawn from one sample of a study of T cells in Graves' hyperthyroidism and ophthalmopathy. TCRdb reprocessed the multiplex PCR reads with MiXCR, giving one entry per CDR3 protein. The repertoire holds roughly 530,000 distinct CDR3 sequences, with approximately 17% as singletons. The material sequenced was blood. The receptors stem from a woman in her late teens or twenties with Graves' ophthalmopathy. The CDR3 runs from the conserved cysteine through the conserved F or W. The D gene is left open where the match is weak. Clone size is not always given. Where it is, it says once, few, many or a class for expanded clones.

DNA	CDR3	length	V	J	size	D
TGTGCCAGCAGTTCCGGACAACTGGGAGAGCAGTACTTC	CASSSGQLGEQYF	13	TRBV27	TRBJ2-7	few	.
TGTGCCAGCAGCCAAGATCGGGAAGGGGATGGAAACACCATATATTTT	CASSQDREGDGNTIYF	16	TRBV3-1	TRBJ1-3	.	.
TGCGCCAGCAGCTCCGAAGCGGGGAGCTCCTACAATGAGCAGTTCTTC	CASSSEAGSSYNEQFF	16	TRBV5-1	TRBJ2-1	many	TRBD2
TGCGCCAGCAGCGGGGAGGGAGGCTATGGCTACACCTTC	CASSGEGGYGYTF	13	TRBV5-1	TRBJ1-2	few	.
TGTGCCAGCAGCCCTTCGGGGTGGGGGTTCGGGGATGAGCAGTTCTTC	CASSPSGWGFGDEQFF	16	TRBV7-3	TRBJ2-1	many	.
TGTGCCAGCAGCGGCAGGGGGACCGGGGAGCTGTTTTTT	CASSGRGTGELFF	13	TRBV9	TRBJ2-2	.	TRBD1
TGTGCCAGCAGTCTGCGGGCCGAAGGGTACAATGAGCAGTTCTTC	CASSLRAEGYNEQFF	15	TRBV12-3/TRBV12-4	TRBJ2-1	few	.
TGTGCCACCAGCAGAGAAAGGGGATCGGGCACAGATACGCAGTATTTT	CATSRERGSGTDTQYF	16	TRBV15	TRBJ2-3	few	.
TGTGCCAGCAGTTTCCAACCCCTCGGGACGGCCGGGGAGACCCAGTACTTC	CASSFQPLGTAGETQYF	17	TRBV28	TRBJ2-5	.	.
TGCGCCAGCAGTGAGAGGAGATCCTACGAGCAGTACTTC	CASSERRSYEQYF	13	TRBV10-1	TRBJ2-7	few	.
TGTGCCAGCAGCCTGAACGATCGGGGGATTAGCAATCAGCCCCAGCATTTT	CASSLNDRGISNQPQHF	17	TRBV28	TRBJ1-5	many	.
TGTGCCACCAGCAGAGATTTAGTTCGGCAGCCCCAGCATTTT	CATSRDLVRQPQHF	14	TRBV15	TRBJ1-5	.	.
TGTGCCTGGTTAGGACAGGGGGCGGGCGAGCAGTACTTC	CAWLGQGAGEQYF	13	TRBV30	TRBJ2-7	.	TRBD1
TGTGCCAGCAGCTTTGAGGGGACAGACTTACATGGCTACACCTTC	CASSFEGTDLHGYTF	15	TRBV11-2	TRBJ1-2	many	TRBD1
TGTGCCAGCAGTGGGACAGGGTTCTACGGTATAACTGGGGCCAACGTCCTGACTTTC	CASSGTGFYGITGANVLTF	19	TRBV2	TRBJ2-6	.	TRBD1
TGTGCCAGCAGCGGGACGGCTGATAATGAAAAACTGTTTTTT	CASSGTADNEKLFF	14	TRBV7-9	TRBJ1-4	.	.
TGTGCCAGCAGTGGGAGCTGGACCTACAATGAGCAGTTCTTC	CASSGSWTYNEQFF	14	TRBV2	TRBJ2-1	.	.
TGTGCCAGCAGCCACAGGCGAGCAACTAATGAAAAACTGTTTTTT	CASSHRRATNEKLFF	15	TRBV27	TRBJ1-4	many	.
TGTGCCAGCAGTTCTCTGGGCAGGGACTATGGCTACACCTTC	CASSSLGRDYGYTF	14	TRBV12-3/TRBV12-4	TRBJ1-2	few	.
TGCGCCAGCAGCCCCCGGACTAGCGGAAAAGAGACCCAGTACTTC	CASSPRTSGKETQYF	15	TRBV5-1	TRBJ2-5	.	TRBD2
TGTGCCAGCACCACTTCTGGCAGCTACTTTGAAGAGCAGTACTTC	CASTTSGSYFEEQYF	15	TRBV28	TRBJ2-7	many	.
TGTGCCAGCAGCCATAATGGGGAGACTGAGCAGTTCTTC	CASSHNGETEQFF	13	TRBV7-9	TRBJ2-1	.	.
TGTGCCAGCAGCTTAGGAACGACAGGGCCCTATGGCTACACCTTC	CASSLGTTGPYGYTF	15	TRBV7-9	TRBJ1-2	many	TRBD1